This TCR beta chain comes out of a study of breast tumors, draining lymph nodes, adjacent tissues. TCRdb analysed the multiplex PCR reads with MiXCR anew, one entry per CDR3 protein. The table has more than 20,000 distinct CDR3 sequences, approximately 51% seen once. Germline assignment: CDR1 SGDLS and CDR2 YYNGEE. V was shortened by 3 bases and J by 2 bases, with 10 bases between the two germline ends. CDR3 length: 14 amino acids. Concerning this clonotype: Its antigen is not identified.

General study results and limits: Luminal-like breast cancer showed significantly higher tumor–nontumor repertoire similarity than basal-like. Compared with lymph nodes, tumors were less diverse; compared with nontumor tissue, more. The lymph node origin of tumor T cells was framed as consistent with a hypothesis, not demonstrated.

The V and J genes are TRBV9 and TRBJ2-3; D unclear. The sequence came from a female donor with breast cancer. Some clones in this sample may be carry-over from other donors' samples. Sequencing was performed on breast tumor tissue. The CDR3 region is CASSASRNTDTQYF. In nucleotides, the CDR3 is TGTGCCAGCAGCGCCTCTCGGAACACAGATACGCAGTATTTT.